This T cell receptor (beta chain) was documented in a study of cytomegalovirus exposure and HLA in healthy donors. Whole-study findings and limits: The HLA-A and HLA-B alleles of most subjects were reportedly predicted accurately from TCR beta sequences. The study had only CMV serostatus as immune exposure information.

The PCR ran on 60 Vbeta and 13 Jbeta primers. In the authors' workflow: Per a later analysis, the number of unique TCR beta chains was roughly 80 million, of which 9 million to 12 million were shared. Sequencing was performed with immunoSEQ multiplex PCR; in TCRdb, only in-frame clones are kept and a portion is missing. V and J calls plus clone size are reproduced from that table; the DNA served to infer D and trimming. This repertoire includes 200,000 to 250,000 clones. A word on this clone: Its matching antigen is unknown.

The CDR3 is 15 residues long. With 7 bases clipped from V and 7 bases from J, the junction kept 15 bases outside the gene matches. Germline loops: CDR1 LNHDA, CDR2 SQIVND (reference sequence). The donors gave bone marrow, and they were healthy. This rearrangement joins TRBV19 to TRBJ1-1, with TRBD1 matching over 7 bases. The clonotype was recovered from a woman in her 30s in good health and CMV-seropositive. The specimen was PBMCs. CDR3 bases: TGTGCCAGTAAGGGGGCCCCGGGGGAGAGGCTTGAAGCTTTCTTT. Translation gives CASKGAPGERLEAFF.